Given below is one T cell receptor beta chain in context. The clone's antigen remains unknown. Base qualities are not at hand, and no much larger clone is one base apart. This record belongs to a study of blood T cell repertoires in COVID-19 (TCRdb year 2020). Regarding the research as a whole: Collaborator samples came from the United States, Italy and Spain and covered acute and convalescent phases of COVID-19. Subjects who had been exposed to COVID-19, were actively infected with it, or had recovered from it provided the deeply sampled blood TCRbeta repertoires that made up the dataset. Samples were obtained from the ongoing ImmuneRACE study (first 160 participants) and from 1,254 subjects provided by 6 global collaborators. A freely available public database, intended as a resource for researchers studying the immune response to SARS-CoV-2, is where the repertoires were released. The material from the prospective study consisted of cDNA or gDNA derived from T cells, B-cell-depleted T cells, or PBMCs. Where available, HLA class I and class II types were taken from metadata supplied by the sample provider and were not determined by assay-based typing. Nearly every sample came with metadata listing a de-identified subject ID, COVID-19 status, age in years and sex.

TCRbeta CDR3 regions were amplified from genomic DNA by means of the immunoSEQ Assay, a bias-controlled multiplex PCR. The study's own analysis went as follows. Within the assay, amplification of reference gene primers was used to estimate how many nucleated cells each sample contained. Sequence reads were collapsed and filtered to measure the absolute abundance of every unique TCRbeta CDR3 rearrangement. For each sample, productive Simpson clonality was calculated by taking the square root of Simpson's diversity index across productive rearrangements. Sourced from immuneACCESS, this table was stored by TCRdb with only in-frame sequences that have V and J called. A share of the clones is absent; for the studies checked, an unresolved V gene accounts for under half, and the remainder has no known explanation. V and J calls and clone size are as listed in that table; D and trimming were resolved from the DNA. This sample gives about 190,000 clones in total; about 85% of them show up just once. The ten largest account for about 1% of the sample.

What the research found in general, with its limitations: How much clinical and demographic metadata was included differed by source and by participant, and the metadata was provided uncurated.

Collaborating institutions collected whole blood in K2EDTA tubes following their own protocols. Collaborator samples were shipped for TCRbeta analysis as frozen whole blood, isolated PBMCs, or DNA extracted from either sample type. From the cysteine through the phenylalanine, the CDR3 covers 15 amino acids. Of all the DNA, just the CDR3 is kept, 45 bases in frame from base 1. The trim is 5 bases for V and 9 bases for J, with a gap of 20 bases between the germline ends. CDR1 and CDR2 are drawn from the germline V gene: MNHEY, SVGEGT. The TCR sequence derives from a man younger than 45 with acute or convalescent COVID-19. Specimen: peripheral blood. The rearrangement combines TRBV6-2 or TRBV6-3 with TRBJ2-1; the D gene assignment is ambiguous. The nucleotide sequence is TGTGCCAGCAGTACTCGAGGTAGTTTGTCGTTTGAGCAGTTCTTC. It codes for CASSTRGSLSFEQFF.